The 26 T cell receptor beta chains presented below share a single source sample, sequenced in a study of long-term antiretroviral therapy in people with HIV. With survey level as its setting, the immunoSEQ assay was v3.0. Sequencing used immunoSEQ multiplex PCR; TCRdb keeps in-frame clones, though not all of them. The sample has some 29,000 clones; around nine tenths are singletons. The sample was unsorted PBMCs, taken 0.5 years after starting antiretroviral therapy. Source of these receptors: a woman between 18 and 29 years old with HIV.

This clone was observed once. The genes are TRBV4-3 and TRBJ2-1; 7 nucleotides line up with TRBD2. CDR3 length: 15 residues. The V and J ends lost 2 bases and 7 bases, in that order; junction bases with no gene match: 8. The germline V gene has CDR1 LGHNA and CDR2 YSLEER. CDR3 nucleotides: TGCGCCAGCAGCCAAAAATCCGGGCGGGGGAATGAGCAGTTCTTC. This encodes CASSQKSGRGNEQFF.

The genes are TRBV6-1 and TRBJ2-1; TRBD2 aligns across 8 bases. The germline V gene encodes CDR1 MNHNS and CDR2 SASEGT. The CDR3 extends over 15 amino acids. With 8 bases clipped from V and 3 bases from J, the junction kept 9 bases outside the gene matches. CDR3 coding DNA: TGTGCCAGCCTGAAGACGCGGGAGGACTACAATGAGCAGTTCTTC. Residues: CASLKTREDYNEQFF.

In its sample, this clone ranks as large. V and J are TRBV4-3 and TRBJ2-1; 9 positions agree with TRBD2. This CDR3 region has 16 residues. With 1 base clipped from V and 5 bases from J, the junction kept 6 bases outside the gene matches. Per the germline V gene, CDR1 is LGHNA and CDR2 is YSLEER. In DNA, the CDR3 is TGCGCCAGCAGCCAAGCGGTAGCGGGAGTGCACAATGAGCAGTTCTTC. The encoded protein is CASSQAVAGVHNEQFF.

V usage is TRBV9 and J usage is TRBJ2-3; D remains ambiguous. Germline CDR1 SGDLS, CDR2 YYNGEE. The CDR3 is made up of 15 amino acids. Deletions cut 0 bases from V and 1 base from J, with 9 bases between. Written as DNA, the CDR3 is TGTGCCAGCAGCGTAGCCAGGAGTCGCACAGATACGCAGTATTTT. Translated: CASSVARSRTDTQYF.

About this clone: Other DNA sequences in this specimen translate into the identical CDR3. CDR3 sequence reads: CASSLGYEQYF. The DNA of the CDR3 is TGTGCCAGCAGCTTGGGCTACGAGCAGTACTTC. V usage is TRBV5-4 and J usage is TRBJ2-7; D gene uncertain. The germline V and J ends were trimmed by 0 bases and 3 bases, with 1 base remaining between them. This CDR3 has 11 residues. CDR1 and CDR2 from the germline V gene are SGHNT and YYREEE (reference sequence).

The V and J genes are TRBV28 and TRBJ2-7; D is tentatively TRBD1 or TRBD2 (9 bases each). Germline CDR1 and CDR2: MDHEN and SYDVKM. This CDR3 region has 17 residues. V dropped 5 bases and J dropped 4 bases, with 24 bases sitting between them. This chain's CDR3 is CASSGTGSGGRPYEQYF. DNA for the CDR3: TGTGCCAGCAGTGGGACAGGGAGCGGGGGGCGGCCTTACGAGCAGTACTTC.

V usage is TRBV6-5 and J usage is TRBJ1-4; D gene unclear. The V gene lost 0 bases and the J gene lost 0 bases, with 5 bases spanning the gap. The CDR3 runs 15 residues. From germline, CDR1 is MNHEY and CDR2 SVGAGI. The CDR3 region is CASSYSITTNEKLFF. The CDR3 nucleotides read TGTGCCAGCAGTTACTCGATCACAACTAATGAAAAACTGTTTTTT.

V gene TRBV15 combines with J gene TRBJ2-5; maybe TRBD2 (6 bases). The germline V gene has CDR1 LNHNV and CDR2 YYDKDF (reference sequence). V was shortened by 7 bases and J by 5 bases, with 20 bases between the two germline ends. The CDR3 covers 15 residues. The DNA of the CDR3 is TGTGCCACCATGGATCGGGACTCCATGAGGGAGACCCAGTACTTC. Translation gives CATMDRDSMRETQYF.

This clone has a single count. This chain uses TRBV21-1 with TRBJ1-1. TRBV21-1 is marked as a pseudogene. The CDR3 is 15 amino acids. The CDR3, as DNA: TGTGCCAGCAGCAGCTCCGGGACTGTGAACACTGAAGCTTTCTTT. It encodes CASSSSGTVNTEAFF.

The gene calls are TRBV10-1 and TRBJ2-3; the D call may be TRBD1 or TRBD2 (5 bases each). Germline V gene lookup returns CDR1 WNHNN and CDR2 SYGVQD (reference sequence). This CDR3 is 13 amino acids long. Trimming stripped 5 bases from V and 4 bases from J, with 10 bases between. CDR3 in amino acids: CASSNRDPDTQYF. DNA for the CDR3: TGCGCCAGCAGTAACCGGGACCCAGATACGCAGTATTTT.

The CDR3 sequence is CASRSRRGGGQPQHF. The CDR3, as DNA: TGTGCCAGCAGGTCTAGGAGGGGGGGCGGGCAGCCCCAGCATTTT. This sequence joins TRBV5-8 and TRBJ1-5, with a tentative D call TRBD1 (6 bases). The CDR3 runs to 15 residues. V lost 5 bases, J lost 7 bases, and 19 bases lay in between. Germline values: CDR1 SGHTS, CDR2 YDEGEE.

The count of this clone is one. This chain uses TRBV5-1 with TRBJ2-7; D remains unclear. This CDR3 has 14 amino acids. Germline values: CDR1 SGHRS, CDR2 YFSETQ. V lost 2 bases and J lost 8, with 17 bases in between. CDR3 region: CASSLALSNNKQYF. The CDR3 region has the DNA TGCGCCAGCAGCTTAGCCCTATCAAACAATAAGCAGTACTTC.

This clone was seen a single time. The chain recombines TRBV5-4 with TRBJ2-2; 7 nucleotides line up with TRBD2. CDR3 size: 15 residues. V gave up 4 bases and J gave up 4 bases; unmatched junction bases: 7. Germline V gives CDR1 SGHNT, CDR2 YYREEE (reference sequence). The DNA for the CDR3 is TGTGCCAGCAGCAACCCTAGCGGCCCCACCGGGGAGCTGTTTTTT. Protein: CASSNPSGPTGELFF.

This clone occurred a few times. J is TRBJ2-1 and V is TRBV4-3, with 8 bases lining up with TRBD1. Trimming took 4 bases from V and 3 from J; bases not matched to a gene: 8. CDR3 length: 16 residues. The V gene's germline CDR1 is LGHNA and CDR2 YSLEER. CDR3 protein: CASSRDGQGLYNEQFF. The CDR3 DNA sequence: TGCGCCAGCAGCCGGGATGGACAGGGTCTCTACAATGAGCAGTTCTTC.

The V call is TRBV9, the J call TRBJ2-3; possible D gene TRBD2, 6 bases. This CDR3 has 13 residues. The germline V gene encodes CDR1 SGDLS and CDR2 YYNGEE. Trimming took 0 bases from V and 5 from J, leaving 7 bases between them. CDR3 nucleotide sequence: TGTGCCAGCAGCGTAGAGGGAGGAGATACGCAGTATTTT. It is translated as CASSVEGGDTQYF.

For this clone: A junction boundary mismatches the germline segment, possibly from a read error. This chain links TRBV7-7 with TRBJ1-5; D may be TRBD1 (5 bases). Germline V gene data show CDR1 as SSHAT and CDR2 as FNYEAQ (reference sequence). CDR3 length: 13 amino acids. CDR3 sequence: CASSLGVDQPQHF. The CDR3 nucleotides read TGTGCTAGCAGCTTAGGGGTGGATCAGCCCCAGCATTTT. The full variable domain, its missing parts supplied by reference TRBV7-7 and TRBJ1-5, is GAGVSQSPRYKVTKRGQDVTLRCDPISSHATLYWYQQALGQGPEFLTYFNYEAQPDKSGLPSDRFSAERPEGSISTLTIQRTEQRDSAMYRCASSLGVDQPQHFGDGTRLSIL.

The chain is built from TRBV28 and TRBJ1-4, with 8 bases identical to TRBD1. From germline, CDR1 is MDHEN and CDR2 SYDVKM. V was pared by 5 bases and J by 8 bases, with 7 bases of the junction left unmatched. CDR3 length: 14 residues. Here the CDR3 reads CASSITGGREKLFF. The CDR3 nucleotides are TGTGCCAGCAGTATTACAGGGGGGAGAGAAAAACTGTTTTTT. The full variable domain, in which reference TRBV28 and TRBJ1-4 provide the parts outside the CDR3, is DVKVTQSSRYLVKRTGEKVFLECVQDMDHENMFWYRQDPGLGLRLIYFSYDVKMKEKGDIPEGYSVSREKKERFSLILESASTNQTSMYLCASSITGGREKLFFGSGTQLSVL.

This chain connects TRBV19 to TRBJ2-1; tentatively, D is TRBD1 (6 bases). This CDR3 comprises 16 residues. V lost 6 bases and J 0 bases, leaving 15 bases between the germline ends. CDR1 is LNHDA, CDR2 SQIVND, per germline (reference sequence). The CDR3 DNA follows: TGTGCCAGTAGCCGGGACATTGGGAGCTCCTACAATGAGCAGTTCTTC. It yields the protein CASSRDIGSSYNEQFF.

The rearrangement links TRBV6-6 to TRBJ1-4, with no clear D. Germline CDR1 MNHNY, CDR2 SVGAGI (reference sequence). The CDR3 is made up of 13 amino acids. Trimming removed 2 bases at V and 8 bases at J, with 9 bases between. The CDR3 region is CASSYETLEKLFF. CDR3 coding DNA: TGTGCCAGCAGTTACGAGACACTAGAAAAACTGTTTTTT.

V and J are TRBV19 and TRBJ2-6; 8 nucleotides line up with TRBD1. The CDR3 consists of 17 residues. The V and J ends lost 4 bases and 1 base, in that order; junction bases with no gene match: 6. Germline-derived CDR1 and CDR2 are LNHDA and SQIVND (reference sequence). CDR3 residues: CASSRQGLGSGANVLTF. The CDR3 coding sequence is TGTGCCAGTAGTAGACAGGGGCTGGGATCTGGGGCCAACGTCCTGACTTTC. The variable domain in full, completed from reference TRBV19 and TRBJ2-6, reads DGGITQSPKYLFRKEGQNVTLSCEQNLNHDAMYWYRQDPGQGLRLIYYSQIVNDFQKGDIAEGYSVSREKKESFPLTVTSAQKNPTAFYLCASSRQGLGSGANVLTFGAGSRLTVL.

This sequence joins TRBV5-1 and TRBJ1-4; weak D call: TRBD1 (5 bases). V was cut by 4 bases and J by 7 bases, with 17 bases left in between. This CDR3 contains 15 residues. CDR1 and CDR2 (germline): SGHRS, YFSETQ. Here the CDR3 reads CASSHHRDGGEKLFF. In DNA form, the CDR3 reads TGCGCCAGCAGCCATCACCGGGACGGGGGTGAAAAACTGTTTTTT.

The rearrangement links TRBV11-3 to TRBJ2-7; 12 bases fit TRBD1. The V gene end was trimmed by 4 bases and the J gene end by 5 bases; junction bases not matched to a gene: 15. This CDR3 is 18 amino acids long. Looked up from germline, CDR1 is SGHNT and CDR2 is YENEEA. The CDR3 here is CASSSSKATGTGGNEQYF. The CDR3 coding sequence is TGTGCCAGCAGCTCGAGTAAAGCCACCGGGACAGGGGGCAACGAGCAGTACTTC.

This chain joins TRBV14 and TRBJ2-7; possible D gene TRBD2, 6 bases. Trimming pared 0 bases from V and 6 bases from J, leaving 15 bases between. The CDR3 sequence is 15 residues long. Looked up from germline, CDR1 is SGHDN and CDR2 is FVKESK. The CDR3: CASSQELGLWPEQYF. As DNA, the CDR3 is TGTGCCAGCAGCCAAGAACTGGGACTCTGGCCCGAGCAGTACTTC. Looking up the rest from reference TRBV14 and TRBJ2-7 gives the full variable domain: EAGVTQFPSHSVIEKGQTVTLRCDPISGHDNLYWYRRVMGKEIKFLLHFVKESKQDESGMPNNRFLAERTGGTYSTLKVQPAELEDSGVYFCASSQELGLWPEQYFGPGTRLTVT.

The chain combines TRBV28 with TRBJ2-7, with 7 bases aligning to TRBD1. The V and J ends lost 5 bases and 4 bases, in that order; junction bases with no gene match: 8. The length of the CDR3 is 14 residues. Germline-derived CDR1 and CDR2 are MDHEN and SYDVKM. As DNA, the CDR3 is TGTGCCAGCAGTCTCCCGGGACAGAGTTACGAGCAGTACTTC. Residues: CASSLPGQSYEQYF.

The chain couples TRBV5-1 to TRBJ2-1; 7 bases map to TRBD2. Germline V gene data show CDR1 as SGHRS and CDR2 as YFSETQ. V was clipped by 3 bases and J by 6 bases; unmatched bases: 3. The CDR3 runs 13 residues. The CDR3 bases are TGCGCCAGCAGCTCAGGGACTACCAATGAGCAGTTCTTC. Translation gives CASSSGTTNEQFF.

The CDR3 DNA reads as TGCGCCAGCAGCCAAGGAAATTCAGGGGCGCTTAATGAAAAACTGTTTTTT. It yields the protein CASSQGNSGALNEKLFF. The J gene is TRBJ1-4, the V gene TRBV4-3; a possible D gene is TRBD1 (6 bases). Looked up from germline, CDR1 is LGHNA and CDR2 is YSLEER. V lost 1 base and J lost 4, with 16 bases in between. The CDR3 runs to 17 residues.